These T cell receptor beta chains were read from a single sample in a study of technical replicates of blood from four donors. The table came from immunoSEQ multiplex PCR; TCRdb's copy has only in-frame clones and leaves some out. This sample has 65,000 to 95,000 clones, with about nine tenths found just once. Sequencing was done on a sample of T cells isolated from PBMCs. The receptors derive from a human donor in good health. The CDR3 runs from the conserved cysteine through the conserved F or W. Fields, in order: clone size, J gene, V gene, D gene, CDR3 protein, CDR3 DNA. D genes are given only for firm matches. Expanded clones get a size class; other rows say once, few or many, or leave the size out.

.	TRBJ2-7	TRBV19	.	CASSISGSNSYEQYF	TGTGCCAGTAGTATTAGCGGAAGTAACTCCTACGAGCAGTACTTC
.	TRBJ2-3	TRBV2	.	CASSDRPLTDTQYF	TGTGCCAGCAGTGACAGGCCCCTCACAGATACGCAGTATTTT
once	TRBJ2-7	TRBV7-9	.	CASSLSHEQYF	TGTGCCAGCAGCCTCTCCCACGAGCAGTACTTC
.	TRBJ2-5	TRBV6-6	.	CASKLRGDRKETQYF	TGTGCCAGCAAACTAAGGGGGGACAGAAAAGAGACCCAGTACTTC
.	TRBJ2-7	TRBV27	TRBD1	CASRVRATGFYEQYF	TGTGCCAGCAGGGTCCGGGCGACAGGGTTCTACGAGCAGTACTTC
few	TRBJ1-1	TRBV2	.	CASSDSKGGGTEAFF	TGTGCCAGCAGTGATTCAAAGGGAGGGGGCACTGAAGCTTTCTTT
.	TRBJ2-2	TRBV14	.	CASSQDLNTGELFF	TGTGCCAGCAGCCAAGATCTAAACACCGGGGAGCTGTTTTTT
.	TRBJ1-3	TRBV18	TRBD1	CASSPRDRRSGNTIYF	TGTGCCAGCTCACCCCGGGACAGGCGCTCTGGAAACACCATATATTTT
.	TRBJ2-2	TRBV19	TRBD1	CASSGQGNTGELFF	TGTGCCAGCTCGGGACAGGGGAACACCGGGGAGCTGTTTTTT
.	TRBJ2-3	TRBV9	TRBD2	CASSPRGQAGFTDTQYF	TGTGCCAGCAGCCCCCGGGGTCAAGCGGGGTTCACAGATACGCAGTATTTT
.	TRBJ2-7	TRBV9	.	CASSNDRREQYF	TGTGCCAGCAGTAATGACAGGCGCGAGCAGTACTTC
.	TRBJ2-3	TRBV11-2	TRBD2	CASSYQREEQYF	TGTGCCAGCAGCTATCAGCGGGAGGAGCAGTATTTT
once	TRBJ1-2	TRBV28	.	CASSLGGPGTYGYTF	TGTGCCAGCAGTTTGGGGGGGCCGGGGACCTATGGCTACACCTTC
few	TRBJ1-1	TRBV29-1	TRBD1	CSAGTGAHRTEAFF	TGCAGCGCTGGGACAGGGGCACACAGGACTGAAGCTTTCTTT
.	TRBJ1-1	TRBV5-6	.	CASSFPQMNTEAFF	TGTGCCAGCAGCTTCCCCCAGATGAACACTGAAGCTTTCTTT
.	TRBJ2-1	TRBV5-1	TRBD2	CASSLNGLAHNEQFF	TGCGCCAGCAGCTTGAACGGACTAGCACACAATGAGCAGTTCTTC
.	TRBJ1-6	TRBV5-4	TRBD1	CASSKEGTGQSPLHF	TGTGCCAGCAGCAAAGAAGGGACAGGGCAATCACCCCTCCACTTT
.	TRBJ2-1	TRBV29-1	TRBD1	CSADRGNYNEQFF	TGCAGCGCTGACAGGGGGAACTACAATGAGCAGTTCTTC
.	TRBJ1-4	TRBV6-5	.	CASSPLAGDEKLFF	TGTGCCAGCAGCCCCCTCGCCGGAGATGAAAAACTGTTTTTT
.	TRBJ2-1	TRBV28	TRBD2	CASSFLRLAQPSYNEQFF	TGTGCCAGCAGTTTCCTTAGACTAGCCCAACCCTCCTACAATGAGCAGTTCTTC
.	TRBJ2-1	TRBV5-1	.	CASSRSRESYNEQFF	TGCGCCAGCAGCCGTAGTCGGGAGAGCTACAATGAGCAGTTCTTC
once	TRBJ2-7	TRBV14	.	CASSQDGVRNEQYF	TGTGCCAGCAGCCAAGACGGGGTGAGGAACGAGCAGTACTTC
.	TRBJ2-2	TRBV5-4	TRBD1	CASSSEDRAIGELFF	TGTGCCAGCAGTTCGGAGGACAGGGCGATCGGGGAGCTGTTTTTT
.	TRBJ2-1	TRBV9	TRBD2	CASSEAGTSGENEQFF	TGTGCCAGCAGCGAAGCCGGGACTAGCGGGGAGAATGAGCAGTTCTTC
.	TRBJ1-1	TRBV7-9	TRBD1	CASSLGGGMNTEAFF	TGTGCCAGCAGCTTAGGAGGGGGCATGAACACTGAAGCTTTCTTT
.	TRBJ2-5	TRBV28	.	CASSLRRSGTYQETQYF	TGTGCCAGCAGTTTAAGGCGTAGCGGCACGTACCAAGAGACCCAGTACTTC
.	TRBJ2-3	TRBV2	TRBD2	CASRLAGGISTDTQYF	TGTGCCAGCCGACTAGCGGGGGGTATTAGCACAGATACGCAGTATTTT
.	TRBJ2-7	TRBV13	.	CASSSRQMNFYEQYF	TGTGCCAGCAGCTCCCGACAGATGAATTTTTACGAGCAGTACTTC
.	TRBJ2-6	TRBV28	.	CASSLFWQGYLYSGANVLTF	TGTGCCAGCAGTTTATTTTGGCAGGGTTACCTTTACTCTGGGGCCAACGTCCTGACTTTC
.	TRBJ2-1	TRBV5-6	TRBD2	CASSLDPSSGPYNEQFF	TGTGCCAGCAGCTTGGACCCGTCTAGCGGCCCCTACAATGAGCAGTTCTTC
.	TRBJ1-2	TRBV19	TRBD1	CASSPGQTYGYTF	TGTGCCAGTAGTCCGGGACAGACCTATGGCTACACCTTC
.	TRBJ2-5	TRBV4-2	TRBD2	CASSQALAGNFKETQYF	TGTGCCAGCAGCCAAGCGTTAGCGGGTAACTTTAAAGAGACCCAGTACTTC
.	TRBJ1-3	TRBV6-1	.	CASSEAPGQYGNTIYF	TGTGCCAGCAGTGAAGCTCCCGGACAATATGGAAACACCATATATTTT
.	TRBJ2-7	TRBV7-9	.	CASSFGRDISGDEQYF	TGTGCCAGCAGCTTCGGCCGGGACATCTCCGGCGACGAGCAGTACTTC
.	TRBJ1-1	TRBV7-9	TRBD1	CASRLGQANTEAFF	TGTGCCAGCAGACTCGGACAGGCCAACACTGAAGCTTTCTTT
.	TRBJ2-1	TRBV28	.	CASSSEVRIWNEQFF	TGTGCCAGCTCTTCGGAGGTCCGTATTTGGAATGAGCAGTTCTTC
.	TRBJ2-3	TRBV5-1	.	CASRRGDTQYF	TGCGCCAGCAGAAGGGGAGATACGCAGTATTTT
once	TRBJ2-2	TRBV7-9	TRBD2	CASSWSGGRVTGELFF	TGTGCCAGCAGCTGGTCGGGAGGCCGCGTCACCGGGGAGCTGTTTTTT
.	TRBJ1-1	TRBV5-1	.	CASSFAENTEAFF	TGCGCCAGCAGCTTTGCAGAGAACACTGAAGCTTTCTTT
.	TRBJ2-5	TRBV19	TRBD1	CASSRDRGQETQYF	TGTGCCAGTAGTAGGGACAGGGGGCAAGAGACCCAGTACTTC
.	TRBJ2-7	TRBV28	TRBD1	CASSPETGYLYEQYF	TGTGCCAGCAGTCCTGAGACAGGGTACCTGTACGAGCAGTACTTC
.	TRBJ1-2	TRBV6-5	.	CASRVGGRGGYTF	TGTGCCAGCAGGGTCGGGGGAAGGGGTGGCTACACCTTC
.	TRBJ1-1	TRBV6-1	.	CASSLRVWGNTEAFF	TGTGCCAGCAGTCTGAGGGTCTGGGGGAACACTGAAGCTTTCTTT
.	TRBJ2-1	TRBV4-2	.	CASSQDHGLNEQFF	TGTGCCAGCAGCCAAGATCACGGACTCAATGAGCAGTTCTTC
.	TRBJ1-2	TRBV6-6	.	CASTGQTTYGYTF	TGTGCCAGCACTGGGCAGACAACCTATGGCTACACCTTC
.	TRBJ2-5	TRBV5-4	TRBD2	CASSYTGLVAPETQYF	TGTGCCAGCAGCTATACGGGACTAGTGGCCCCAGAGACCCAGTACTTC
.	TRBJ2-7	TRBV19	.	CASSILPSYEQYF	TGTGCCAGTAGTATACTACCCTCCTACGAGCAGTACTTC
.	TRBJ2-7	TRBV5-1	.	CASSWGLTYEQYF	TGCGCCAGCAGCTGGGGACTTACCTACGAGCAGTACTTC
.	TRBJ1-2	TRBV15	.	CATSREAGDLGYGYTF	TGTGCCACCAGCAGGGAAGCAGGGGATTTGGGTTATGGCTACACCTTC
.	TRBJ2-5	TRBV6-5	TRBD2	CASSYPAGGGETQYF	TGTGCCAGCAGTTACCCAGCGGGGGGAGGCGAGACCCAGTACTTC
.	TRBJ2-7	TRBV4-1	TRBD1	CASSQTGDPYEQYF	TGCGCCAGCAGCCAAACAGGGGACCCCTACGAGCAGTACTTC
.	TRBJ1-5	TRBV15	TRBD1	CATSRALQGAGQPQHF	TGTGCCACCAGCAGAGCCTTACAGGGGGCGGGTCAGCCCCAGCATTTT
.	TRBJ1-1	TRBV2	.	CASLGLPNTEAFF	TGTGCCAGCTTGGGCCTTCCGAACACTGAAGCTTTCTTT
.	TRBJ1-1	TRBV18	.	CASSPSSGETEAFF	TGTGCCAGCTCACCATCCTCAGGGGAAACTGAAGCTTTCTTT
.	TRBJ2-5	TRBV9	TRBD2	CASSVSPSGRGETQYF	TGTGCCAGCAGCGTTAGCCCTAGCGGGAGAGGCGAGACCCAGTACTTC